A single sample gave rise to the 26 T cell receptor beta chains below, sequenced in a study of T cells in women clearing cervical HPV infection (dated by TCRdb to 2017 to 2018). The method behind the library was the immunoSEQ multiplex PCR assay. In TCRdb, the immuneACCESS table is reduced to in-frame sequences with V and J assigned. These tables do not hold every clone; where another copy was compared, an unresolved V gene accounts for under half, and the others remain unexplained. The table for this sample lists tens of thousands of clones. The ten largest account for approximately 1% of the sample. Sequenced input: blood buffy coat. The source is a woman between 18 and 70 years old with a cervical HPV16 infection that either progressed to CIN3+ or cleared (not recorded which).

As to this clone: The CDR3 extends 3 residues past the end of the read, so its final part is completed from the germline J gene. The chain uses TRBV5-5 and TRBJ1-3; D may be TRBD1 (6 bases). CDR1 SGHKS and CDR2 YYEKEE come from the germline V gene (reference sequence). Trimming cost V 4 bases and J 2 bases, with 10 bases left between them. The CDR3 is made up of 14 amino acids. The CDR3 reads CASSLQGPGNTIYF. The DNA read from the CDR3 is TGTGCCAGCAGCCTACAGGGACCTGGAAACACC.

With respect to this clone: Read sequence stops 3 residues before the CDR3 end, and the germline J gene provides the missing end. The chain links TRBV6-2 or TRBV6-3 to TRBJ2-3, with TRBD2 matching 9 bases. Germline trimming cut 3 bases from V and 5 bases from J; bases unmatched to any gene: 12. The germline CDR1 and CDR2 sequences are MNHEY and SVGEGT. The CDR3 is 17 amino acids. Partial CDR3 DNA: TGTGCCAGCAGTTATGGCCTCGGCGGGGGGGCGGGAGATACG. Amino acid sequence: CASSYGLGGGAGDT. The full CDR3 protein reads CASSYGLGGGAGDTQYF.

The CDR3 spells CASSGQLTYEQYF. The covered CDR3 bases are TGTGCCAGCTCGGGACAGTTAACCTACGAG. The chain links TRBV12-3 or TRBV12-4 to TRBJ2-7; 7 positions match TRBD1. The missing CDR3 end, 3 residues past where the read stops, is filled in from the germline J gene. The CDR3 is 13 amino acids. V trimming: 8 bases; J trimming: 2 bases; junction bases outside the gene matches: 6.

CDR3: CASTDPSTGVDGYTF. The covered CDR3 bases are TGTGCCAGCACCGATCCCTCGACAGGGGTTGACGGC. This chain connects TRBV11-2 to TRBJ1-2; TRBD1 agrees at 8 bases. From the germline J gene comes the end of the CDR3, since the read stops 3 residues before it. This CDR3 is 15 amino acids long. CDR1 is SGHAT, CDR2 FQNNGV, per germline.

As regards this clone: Sequencing ends 3 residues short of the CDR3 end; the germline J gene provides the rest. The V call is TRBV9, the J call TRBJ1-1, with 8 bases lining up with TRBD1. V was clipped by 2 bases and J by 0 bases; unmatched bases: 3. Germline values: CDR1 SGDLS, CDR2 YYNGEE. CDR3 size: 15 residues. This CDR3 is CASSVGQGLNTEAFF. The sequenced CDR3 bases are TGTGCCAGCAGCGTTGGACAGGGATTGAACACTGAA. Looking up the rest from reference TRBV9 and TRBJ1-1 gives the full variable domain: DSGVTQTPKHLITATGQRVTLRCSPRSGDLSVYWYQQSLDQGLQFLIQYYNGEERAKGNILERFSAQQFPDLHSELNLSSLELGDSALYFCASSVGQGLNTEAFFGQGTRLTVV.

Note on this clone: The observed sequence ends 3 residues before the CDR3 terminus, with the missing tail filled in from the germline J gene. The rearrangement uses TRBV10-2 and TRBJ2-7; a weak D match, TRBD1 (6 bases). The germline V gene has CDR1 WSHSY and CDR2 SAAADI. Trimming took 3 bases from V and 5 from J, leaving 11 bases between them. The CDR3 contains 13 residues. This chain's CDR3 is CASSETGFHEQYF. The DNA read from the CDR3 is TGCGCCAGCAGTGAAACAGGGTTTCACGAG.

The covered CDR3 bases are TGTGCCAGCAGCTTAACCGGGGGTAGCACAGATACG. The encoded protein is CASSLTGGSTDT. The whole CDR3 reads CASSLTGGSTDTQYF. This sequence joins TRBV7-3 and TRBJ2-3; tentative D call: TRBD2 (6 bases). With the read ending 3 residues before the CDR3 end, the germline J gene is used to fill in that end. Germline CDR1 and CDR2: SGHTA and FQGTGA. V lost 0 bases to trimming and J lost 0 bases, with 7 bases between them. There are 15 residues in the CDR3. The full variable domain, with the rest looked up from reference TRBV7-3 and TRBJ2-3, is GAGVSQTPSNKVTEKGKYVELRCDPISGHTALYWYRQSLGQGPEFLIYFQGTGAADDSGLPNDRFFAVRPEGSVSTLKIQRTERGDSAVYLCASSLTGGSTDTQYFGPGTRLTVL.

Details on this clone: The read terminates 3 residues ahead of where the CDR3 ends, so the germline J gene completes it. V is TRBV30 and J is TRBJ1-6; D gene unclear. Trimming took 2 bases from V and 8 from J, leaving 4 bases between them. Per the germline V gene, CDR1 is GTSNPN and CDR2 is SVGIG (reference sequence). The CDR3 contains 11 residues. The CDR3 is CAWSTDSPLHF. Partial CDR3 DNA: TGTGCCTGGAGTACAGATTCACCC.

Note on this clone: Read sequence stops 3 residues before the CDR3 end, and the germline J gene provides the missing end. The chain combines TRBV5-1 with TRBJ2-3, with 8 bases aligning to TRBD2. Looked up from germline, CDR1 is SGHRS and CDR2 is YFSETQ. This CDR3 comprises 16 residues. V dropped 4 bases and J dropped 0; count of bases not matched to a gene: 7. Incomplete CDR3 DNA: TGCGCCAGCAGCCCCACCCGGGGGGGTAGCACAGATACG. Translation: CASSPTRGGSTDT. The full CDR3 sequence reads CASSPTRGGSTDTQYF.

Comment on this clone: Mismatch with germline at one junction end may stem from a read error. Other DNA variants within this sample encode the same CDR3. CDR3 residues: CASSLGGASYNEQFF. The sequenced part of the CDR3 DNA is TGTGCTAGCAGCTTAGGGGGCGCGTCCTACAATGAG. J is TRBJ2-1 and V is TRBV5-4, with 7 bases matching TRBD1. Sequencing ends 3 residues short of the CDR3 end; the germline J gene provides the rest. From germline, CDR1 is SGHNT and CDR2 YYREEE (reference sequence). The CDR3 consists of 15 residues.

In the case of this clone: The CDR3 end lies 3 residues beyond the end of the read and is filled in from the germline J gene. The chain links TRBV7-2 to TRBJ2-5; 13 bases line up with TRBD2. Germline CDR1 is SGHTA and CDR2 is FQGNSA. This CDR3 region has 15 residues. The ends lost 3 bases at V and 5 bases at J; junction bases unmatched: 3. CDR3 DNA (partial): TGTGCCAGCAGCTTCTGGACTAGCGGGGGTGAGACC. It translates to CASSFWTSGGET. The whole CDR3 sequence reads CASSFWTSGGETQYF.

On this clone itself: The CDR3 end falls 3 residues outside the read, so it is completed with the germline J gene. The chain links TRBV7-2 to TRBJ2-3, with 9 bases aligning to TRBD2. The CDR3 is 16 residues long. Germline V gives CDR1 SGHTA, CDR2 FQGNSA. The sequenced CDR3 bases are TGTGCCAGCAGCTTAGCGGCGGGGGGGCCAGTTGGGTCG. This sequence encodes CASSLAAGGPVGS. The whole CDR3 sequence reads CASSLAAGGPVGSQYF.

The chain's CDR3 is CASSRTGTGEMPQHF. The DNA read from the CDR3 is TGTGCCAGCTCACGGACCGGGACAGGGGAAATGCCC. The chain joins TRBV18 to TRBJ1-5, with 10 bases matching TRBD1. The read comes to an end 3 residues before the CDR3 does, leaving the germline J gene to fill in the end. Germline V gene data show CDR1 as KGHSH and CDR2 as LQKENI. J gave up 9 bases and V 4 bases, and 9 bases lay outside the gene matches. This CDR3 is 15 amino acids long.

As for this clone: With the read ending 3 residues before the CDR3 end, the germline J gene is used to fill in that end. The chain links TRBV5-1 to TRBJ2-3; D is unclear. CDR3 length equals 14 residues. The V gene's germline CDR1 is SGHRS and CDR2 YFSETQ. V dropped 1 base and J dropped 0 bases, with 6 bases sitting between them. The CDR3 is CASSLTVSTDTQYF. Incomplete CDR3 DNA: TGCGCCAGCAGCTTGACAGTGAGCACAGATACG.

Regarding this clone: Read coverage stops 3 residues before the CDR3 terminus; the germline J gene supplies the remainder. The rearrangement joins TRBV7-8 to TRBJ1-6; 10 positions match TRBD1. Germline values: CDR1 SGHVS, CDR2 FQNEAQ. There are 13 residues in the CDR3. Incomplete CDR3 DNA: TGTGCCAGCAGCTCCGGACAGGGGGTGACC. This codes for CASSSGQGVT. From start to end, the CDR3 is CASSSGQGVTLHF.

As regards this clone: The CDR3 end lies 3 residues beyond the end of the read and is filled in from the germline J gene. This chain connects TRBV5-4 to TRBJ2-5; D unclear. Trimming took off 0 bases at V and 2 bases at J, with 5 bases between the two ends. This CDR3 region has 13 residues. Looked up from germline, CDR1 is SGHNT and CDR2 is YYREEE (reference sequence). This chain's CDR3 is CASSLGRQETQYF. The CDR3 DNA, read in part, is TGTGCCAGCAGCTTGGGGCGGCAAGAGACC.

In regard to this clone: The read falls 3 residues short of the CDR3 end, and the missing part is taken from the germline J gene. The J gene is TRBJ1-2, the V gene TRBV5-4, with 8 bases lining up with TRBD1. The V segment lost 6 bases and the J segment 3 bases; nucleotides outside the gene matches: 7. The CDR3 consists of 14 residues. Germline loops: CDR1 SGHNT, CDR2 YYREEE (reference sequence). The CDR3 bases that were read are TGTGCCAGCACACCCGACAGGGGATACTATGGC. This translates into CASTPDRGYYG. The entire CDR3 sequence reads CASTPDRGYYGYTF.

Comments on this clone: The read ends 3 residues early relative to the CDR3; the germline J gene fills the gap. V is TRBV20-1 and J is TRBJ1-1; D is possibly TRBD1 (6 bases). Germline-derived CDR1 and CDR2 are DFQATT and SNEGSKA (reference sequence). The V end lost 6 bases, the J end lost 0 bases, and 20 bases lay between the germline ends. This CDR3 has 16 amino acids. The CDR3 bases that were read are TGCAGTGCCAGTGGGGCCACAGGGACCATGAACACTGAA. It encodes CSASGATGTMNTE. The entire CDR3 sequence reads CSASGATGTMNTEAFF.

Incomplete CDR3 DNA: TGTGCCACCAGCAGAGACAGGGGAAGCTCCTACGAG. The encoded protein is CATSRDRGSSYE. From start to end, the CDR3 is CATSRDRGSSYEQYF. The chain has TRBV15 and TRBJ2-7; perhaps TRBD1 as D (6 bases). The CDR3 end falls 3 residues outside the read, so it is completed with the germline J gene. V was cut by 0 bases and J by 0 bases, with 9 bases left in between. Germline V gene data show CDR1 as LNHNV and CDR2 as YYDKDF (reference sequence). There are 15 residues in the CDR3.

Concerning this clone itself: The read is 3 residues too short to cover the CDR3 end, so that end is filled in from the germline J gene. The chain couples TRBV10-3 to TRBJ2-2, with D tentatively TRBD1 (7 bases). The V gene's germline CDR1 is ENHRY and CDR2 SYGVKD. The CDR3 has 15 amino acids. The sequenced part of the CDR3 DNA is TGTGCCATCAGCCCTCGTCAGGGGGGCAATTCACCG. It encodes CAISPRQGGNSP. The entire CDR3 protein reads CAISPRQGGNSPLFF.

As for this clone: Read data end 3 residues before the CDR3 end; the end is taken from the germline J gene. The chain joins TRBV2 to TRBJ1-6, with D possibly matching TRBD1 (6 bases). The CDR3 totals 12 residues. V was pared by 6 bases and J by 9 bases, with 9 bases between. The germline CDR1 and CDR2 sequences are SNHLY and FYNNEI. The CDR3 bases that were read are TGTGCCAGCAGACAGGGACCTTCACCC. Its translation: CASRQGPSP. The complete CDR3 sequence is CASRQGPSPLHF.

Worth noting for this clone: The read ends 3 residues before the CDR3 terminus; that terminus is restored from the germline J gene. This rearrangement joins TRBV11-2 to TRBJ1-2, with D possibly TRBD1 on 5 matching bases. This CDR3 comprises 14 residues. CDR1 SGHAT and CDR2 FQNNGV come from the germline V gene. Trimming cost V 5 bases and J 2 bases, with 12 bases left between them. The CDR3 spells CASSPGGGNYGYTF. The sequenced CDR3 bases are TGTGCCAGCAGCCCGGGGGGTGGAAACTATGGC.

A note on this clone: The read terminates 3 residues before the CDR3 end, so the remaining end is supplied by the germline J gene. The rearrangement links TRBV5-1 to TRBJ2-5, with 11 bases that match TRBD2. After removal of 9 bases from V and 5 bases from J, the junction contained 6 bases not matched to a gene. Germline V gives CDR1 SGHRS, CDR2 YFSETQ. The CDR3 covers 13 residues. CDR3 in amino acids: CATAPSGRETQYF. The sequenced part of the CDR3 DNA is TGCGCCACCGCCCCTAGCGGGAGGGAGACC.

Worth noting for this clone: The read terminates 3 residues ahead of where the CDR3 ends, so the germline J gene completes it. The chain uses TRBV30 and TRBJ1-6; D is possibly TRBD1 (6 bases). This CDR3 contains 15 residues. Deletions cut 2 bases from V and 3 bases from J, with 11 bases between. Germline V gene lookup returns CDR1 GTSNPN and CDR2 SVGIG (reference sequence). CDR3 region: CAWSSGTRYNSPLHF. CDR3 DNA, as far as it was read: TGTGCCTGGAGTTCCGGGACACGCTATAATTCACCC.

About this clone: The sequenced fragment ends 3 residues before the CDR3 boundary, so the rest is inferred from the germline J gene. V usage is TRBV6-2 or TRBV6-3 and J usage is TRBJ2-1, with 8 bases matching TRBD2. Germline CDR1 and CDR2: MNHEY and SVGEGT. The J segment lost 2 bases and the V segment lost 2 bases, leaving 5 bases of the junction unmatched. The CDR3 is 16 residues long. The CDR3 protein is CASSYPSGSTYNEQFF. The DNA read from the CDR3 is TGTGCCAGCAGTTACCCGAGCGGGAGCACCTACAATGAG.

In regard to this clone: The observed sequence ends 3 residues before the CDR3 terminus, with the missing tail filled in from the germline J gene. Other DNA sequences in this specimen translate into the identical CDR3. The genes are TRBV20-1 and TRBJ1-1, with D possibly being TRBD1 (5 bases). The germline gives CDR1 DFQATT, CDR2 SNEGSKA (reference sequence). CDR3 length equals 11 residues. V was shortened by 5 bases and J by 1 base, with 5 bases between the two germline ends. The CDR3 region is CSAGQNTEAFF. The sequenced part of the CDR3 DNA is TGCAGTGCTGGACAGAACACTGAA.